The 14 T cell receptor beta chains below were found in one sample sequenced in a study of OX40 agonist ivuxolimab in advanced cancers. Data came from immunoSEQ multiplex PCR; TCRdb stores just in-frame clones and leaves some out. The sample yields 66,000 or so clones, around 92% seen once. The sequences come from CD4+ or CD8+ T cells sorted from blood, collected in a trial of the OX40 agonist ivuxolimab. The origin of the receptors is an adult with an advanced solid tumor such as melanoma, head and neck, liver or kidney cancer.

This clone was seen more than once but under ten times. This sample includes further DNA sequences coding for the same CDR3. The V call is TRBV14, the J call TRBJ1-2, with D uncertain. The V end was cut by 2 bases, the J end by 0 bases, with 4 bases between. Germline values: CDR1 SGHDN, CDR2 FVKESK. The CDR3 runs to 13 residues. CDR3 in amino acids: CASSQNPNYGYTF. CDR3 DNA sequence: TGTGCCAGCAGCCAAAACCCTAACTATGGCTACACCTTC. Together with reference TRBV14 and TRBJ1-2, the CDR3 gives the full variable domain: EAGVTQFPSHSVIEKGQTVTLRCDPISGHDNLYWYRRVMGKEIKFLLHFVKESKQDESGMPNNRFLAERTGGTYSTLKVQPAELEDSGVYFCASSQNPNYGYTFGSGTRLTVV.

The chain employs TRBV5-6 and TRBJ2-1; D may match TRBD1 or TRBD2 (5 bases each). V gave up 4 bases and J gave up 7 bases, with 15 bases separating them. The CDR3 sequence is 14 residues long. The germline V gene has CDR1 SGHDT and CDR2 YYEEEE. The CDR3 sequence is CASSLGRLWNEQFF. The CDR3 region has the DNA TGTGCCAGCAGCCTGGGACGGTTATGGAATGAGCAGTTCTTC.

The CDR3 nucleotides are TGTGCCTGGAGTACCCCAGGGGGCGCTTACACTGAAGCTTTCTTT. This codes for CAWSTPGGAYTEAFF. The chain combines TRBV30 with TRBJ1-1, with 8 bases aligning to TRBD1. Germline values: CDR1 GTSNPN, CDR2 SVGIG (reference sequence). V was pared by 2 bases and J by 3 bases, with 8 bases of the junction left unmatched. The CDR3 length is 15 residues.

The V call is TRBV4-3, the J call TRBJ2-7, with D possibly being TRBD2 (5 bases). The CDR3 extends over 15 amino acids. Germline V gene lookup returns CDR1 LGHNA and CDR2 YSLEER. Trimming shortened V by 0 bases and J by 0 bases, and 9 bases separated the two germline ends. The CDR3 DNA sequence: TGCGCCAGCAGCCAAGATATTGGGAGCTCCTACGAGCAGTACTTC. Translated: CASSQDIGSSYEQYF.

The CDR3: CAWIAPDRDGYTF. The CDR3 nucleotides are TGTGCCTGGATAGCCCCGGACAGGGATGGCTACACCTTC. The chain carries TRBV30 and TRBJ1-2, with 8 bases fitting TRBD1. CDR1 and CDR2 from the germline V gene are GTSNPN and SVGIG (reference sequence). The CDR3 length is 13 residues. J was trimmed by 6 bases and V by 4 bases; bases with no gene match: 7.

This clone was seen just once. The CDR3 here is CASSIEGQEMNQPQHF. The CDR3 nucleotides read TGTGCCAGTAGTATAGAGGGGCAGGAGATGAATCAGCCCCAGCATTTT. This chain links TRBV19 with TRBJ1-5; perhaps TRBD1 as D (5 bases). The germline V gene has CDR1 LNHDA and CDR2 SQIVND (reference sequence). This CDR3 is 16 amino acids long. V lost 0 bases and J lost 4, with 13 bases in between.

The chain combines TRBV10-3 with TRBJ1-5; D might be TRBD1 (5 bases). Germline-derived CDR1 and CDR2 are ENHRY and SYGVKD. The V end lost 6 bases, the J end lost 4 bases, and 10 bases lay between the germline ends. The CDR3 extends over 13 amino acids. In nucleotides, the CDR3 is TGTGCCATCAGGACCGACAGAAATCAGCCCCAGCATTTT. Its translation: CAIRTDRNQPQHF.

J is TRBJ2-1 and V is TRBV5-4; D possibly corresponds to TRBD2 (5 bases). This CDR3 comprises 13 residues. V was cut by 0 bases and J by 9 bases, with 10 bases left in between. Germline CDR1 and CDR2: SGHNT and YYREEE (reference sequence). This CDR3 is CASSLGGLPEQFF. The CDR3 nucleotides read TGTGCCAGCAGCTTGGGTGGACTCCCTGAGCAGTTCTTC.

The CDR3 DNA is TGCGCCAGCAGCTGGACCCACAGAACCTTGAACACTGAAGCTTTCTTT. Translation gives CASSWTHRTLNTEAFF. This chain joins TRBV5-1 and TRBJ1-1; no definite D call. V was trimmed by 3 bases and J by 0 bases, leaving 15 bases between them. Germline-derived CDR1 and CDR2 are SGHRS and YFSETQ. CDR3 length: 16 residues.

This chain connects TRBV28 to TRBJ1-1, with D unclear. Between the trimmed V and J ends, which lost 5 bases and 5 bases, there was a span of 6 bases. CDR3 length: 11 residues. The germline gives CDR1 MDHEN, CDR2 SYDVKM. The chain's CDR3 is CASSLMTEAFF. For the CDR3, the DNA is TGTGCCAGCAGTCTAATGACTGAAGCTTTCTTT.

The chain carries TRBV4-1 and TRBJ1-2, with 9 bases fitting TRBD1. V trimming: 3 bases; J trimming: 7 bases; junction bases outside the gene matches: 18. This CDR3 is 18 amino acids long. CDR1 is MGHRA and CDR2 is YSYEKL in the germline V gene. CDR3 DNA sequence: TGCGCCAGCAGCCACGGTGCGGGACAGGGTTCTTTGCGGAGTGGCTACACCTTC. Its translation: CASSHGAGQGSLRSGYTF.

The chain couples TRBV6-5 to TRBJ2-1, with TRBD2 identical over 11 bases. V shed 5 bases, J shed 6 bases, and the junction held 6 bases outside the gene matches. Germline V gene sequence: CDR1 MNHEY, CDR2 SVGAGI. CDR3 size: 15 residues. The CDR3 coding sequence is TGTGCCAGCAGTCCGGGACTAGCGGAACTCAATGAGCAGTTCTTC. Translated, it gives CASSPGLAELNEQFF.

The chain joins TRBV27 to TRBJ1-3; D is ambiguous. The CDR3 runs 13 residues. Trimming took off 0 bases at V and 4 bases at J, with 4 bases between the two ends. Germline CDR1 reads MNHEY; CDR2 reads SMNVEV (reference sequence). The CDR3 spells CASSLSRGNTIYF. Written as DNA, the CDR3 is TGTGCCAGCAGTTTATCGAGGGGAAACACCATATATTTT.

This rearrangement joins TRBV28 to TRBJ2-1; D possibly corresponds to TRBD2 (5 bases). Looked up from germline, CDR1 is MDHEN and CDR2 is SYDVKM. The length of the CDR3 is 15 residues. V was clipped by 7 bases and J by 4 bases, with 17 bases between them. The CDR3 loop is CASKAGSSIYNEQFF. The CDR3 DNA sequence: TGTGCCAGCAAGGCTGGGAGCTCCATTTACAATGAGCAGTTCTTC.